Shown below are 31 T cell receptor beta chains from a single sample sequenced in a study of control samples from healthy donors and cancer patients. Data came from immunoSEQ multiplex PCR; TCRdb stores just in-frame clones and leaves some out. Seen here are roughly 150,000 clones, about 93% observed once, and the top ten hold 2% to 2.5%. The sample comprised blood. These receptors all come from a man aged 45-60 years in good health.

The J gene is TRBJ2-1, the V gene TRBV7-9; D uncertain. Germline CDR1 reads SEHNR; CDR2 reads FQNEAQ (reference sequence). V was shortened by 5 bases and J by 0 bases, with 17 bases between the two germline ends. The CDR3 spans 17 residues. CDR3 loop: CASSRSAGPRSYNEQFF. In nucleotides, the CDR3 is TGTGCCAGCAGCAGATCGGCAGGCCCTCGCTCCTACAATGAGCAGTTCTTC.

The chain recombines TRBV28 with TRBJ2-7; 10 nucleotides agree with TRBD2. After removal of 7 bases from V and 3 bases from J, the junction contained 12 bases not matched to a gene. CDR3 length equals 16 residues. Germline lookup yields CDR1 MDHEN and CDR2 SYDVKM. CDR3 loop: CASKTPGTSASYEQYF. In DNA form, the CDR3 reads TGTGCCAGCAAGACCCCAGGGACTAGCGCGAGCTACGAGCAGTACTTC.

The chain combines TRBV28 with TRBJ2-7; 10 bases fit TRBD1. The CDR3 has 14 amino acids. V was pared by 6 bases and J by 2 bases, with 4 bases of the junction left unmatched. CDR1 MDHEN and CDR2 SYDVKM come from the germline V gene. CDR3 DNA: TGTGCCAGCAGAAGGACAGGGGGGGCCTACGAGCAGTACTTC. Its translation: CASRRTGGAYEQYF.

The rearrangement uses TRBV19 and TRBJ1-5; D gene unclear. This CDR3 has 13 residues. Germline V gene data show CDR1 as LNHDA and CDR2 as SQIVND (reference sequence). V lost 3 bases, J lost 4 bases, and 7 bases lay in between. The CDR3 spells CASSIWANQPQHF. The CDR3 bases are TGTGCCAGTAGTATTTGGGCGAATCAGCCCCAGCATTTT.

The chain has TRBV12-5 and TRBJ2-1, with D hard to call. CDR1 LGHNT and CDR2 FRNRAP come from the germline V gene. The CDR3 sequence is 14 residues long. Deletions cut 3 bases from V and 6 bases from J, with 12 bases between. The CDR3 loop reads CASGLQLSPNEQFF. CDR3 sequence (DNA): TGTGCTAGTGGTTTACAACTAAGTCCCAATGAGCAGTTCTTC.

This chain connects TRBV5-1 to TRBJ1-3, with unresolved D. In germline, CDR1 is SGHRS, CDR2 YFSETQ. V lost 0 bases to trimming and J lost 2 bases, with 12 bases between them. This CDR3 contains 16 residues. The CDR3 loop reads CASSLAAWQAGNTIYF. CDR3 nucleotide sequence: TGCGCCAGCAGCTTGGCCGCTTGGCAGGCTGGAAACACCATATATTTT.

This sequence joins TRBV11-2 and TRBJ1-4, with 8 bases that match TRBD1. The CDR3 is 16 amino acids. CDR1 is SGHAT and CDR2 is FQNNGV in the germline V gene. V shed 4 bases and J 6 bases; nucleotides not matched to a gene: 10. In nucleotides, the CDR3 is TGTGCCAGCAGCTCGCGCGGACAGGGTGGATATGAAAAACTGTTTTTT. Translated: CASSSRGQGGYEKLFF.

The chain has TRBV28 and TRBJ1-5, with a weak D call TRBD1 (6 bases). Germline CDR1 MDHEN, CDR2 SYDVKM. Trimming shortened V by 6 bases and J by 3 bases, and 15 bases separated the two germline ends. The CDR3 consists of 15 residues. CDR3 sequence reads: CASRRAQGDNQPQHF. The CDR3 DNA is TGTGCCAGCAGGAGGGCACAGGGTGACAATCAGCCCCAGCATTTT.

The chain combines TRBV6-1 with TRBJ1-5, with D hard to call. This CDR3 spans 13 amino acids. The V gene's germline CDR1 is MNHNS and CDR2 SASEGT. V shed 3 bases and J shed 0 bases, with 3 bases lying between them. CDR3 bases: TGTGCCAGCAGTGACAGTAGCAATCAGCCCCAGCATTTT. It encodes CASSDSSNQPQHF.

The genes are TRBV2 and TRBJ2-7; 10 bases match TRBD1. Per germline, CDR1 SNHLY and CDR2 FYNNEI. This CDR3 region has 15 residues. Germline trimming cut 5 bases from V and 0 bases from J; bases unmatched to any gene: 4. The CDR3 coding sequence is TGTGCCAGCAGTTATGACAGGGGGCTCTCCTACGAGCAGTACTTC. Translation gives CASSYDRGLSYEQYF. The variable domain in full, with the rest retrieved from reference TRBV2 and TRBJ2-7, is EPEVTQTPSHQVTQMGQEVILRCVPISNHLYFYWYRQILGQKVEFLVSFYNNEISEKSEIFDDQFSVERPDGSNFTLKIRSTKLEDSAMYFCASSYDRGLSYEQYFGPGTRLTVT.

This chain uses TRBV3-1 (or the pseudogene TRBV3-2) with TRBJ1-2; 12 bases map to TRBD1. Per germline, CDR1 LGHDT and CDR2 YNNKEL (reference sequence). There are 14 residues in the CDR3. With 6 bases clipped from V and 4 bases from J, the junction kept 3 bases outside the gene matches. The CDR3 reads CASRGTGGRYGYTF. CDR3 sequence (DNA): TGTGCCAGCAGGGGGACAGGGGGCCGCTATGGCTACACCTTC.

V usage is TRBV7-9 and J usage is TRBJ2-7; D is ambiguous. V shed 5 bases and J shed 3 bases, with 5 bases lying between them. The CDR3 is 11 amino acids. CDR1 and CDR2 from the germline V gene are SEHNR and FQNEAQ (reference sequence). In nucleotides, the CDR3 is TGTGCCAGCAGCGCCTACTACGAGCAGTACTTC. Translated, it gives CASSAYYEQYF.

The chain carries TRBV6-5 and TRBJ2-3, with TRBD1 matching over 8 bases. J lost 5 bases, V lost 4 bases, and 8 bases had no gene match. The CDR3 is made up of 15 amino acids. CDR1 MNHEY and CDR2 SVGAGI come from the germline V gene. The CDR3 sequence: CASSWRTGFLDTQYF. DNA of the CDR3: TGTGCCAGCAGTTGGCGGACAGGGTTTTTAGATACGCAGTATTTT.

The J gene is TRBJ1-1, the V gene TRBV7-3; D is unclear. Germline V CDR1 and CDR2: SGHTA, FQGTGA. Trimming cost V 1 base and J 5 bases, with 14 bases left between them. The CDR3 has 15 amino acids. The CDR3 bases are TGTGCCAGCAGCTTAAGTGGCGGCAGGCAGACTGAAGCTTTCTTT. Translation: CASSLSGGRQTEAFF.

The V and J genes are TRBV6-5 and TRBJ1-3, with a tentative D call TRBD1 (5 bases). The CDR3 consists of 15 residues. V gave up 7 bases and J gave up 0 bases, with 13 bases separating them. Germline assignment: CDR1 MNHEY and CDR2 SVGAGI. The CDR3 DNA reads TGTGCCAGCACTCCGAGGGGAAGCTCTGGAAACACCATATATTTT. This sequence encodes CASTPRGSSGNTIYF.

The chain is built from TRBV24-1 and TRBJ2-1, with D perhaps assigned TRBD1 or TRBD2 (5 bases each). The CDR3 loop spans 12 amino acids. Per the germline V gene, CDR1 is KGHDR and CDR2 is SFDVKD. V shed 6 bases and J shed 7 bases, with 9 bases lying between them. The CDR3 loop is CATSTGLNEQFF. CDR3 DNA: TGTGCCACCAGTACGGGGCTGAATGAGCAGTTCTTC.

Here the CDR3 reads CASSDGGVIDTQYF. The CDR3 DNA reads as TGCGCCAGCAGTGACGGCGGGGTGATAGATACGCAGTATTTT. V gene TRBV10-1 combines with J gene TRBJ2-3, with a tentative D call TRBD2 (6 bases). The V end was cut by 3 bases, the J end by 5 bases, with 12 bases between. Germline V gene sequence: CDR1 WNHNN, CDR2 SYGVQD (reference sequence). The CDR3 sequence is 14 residues long.

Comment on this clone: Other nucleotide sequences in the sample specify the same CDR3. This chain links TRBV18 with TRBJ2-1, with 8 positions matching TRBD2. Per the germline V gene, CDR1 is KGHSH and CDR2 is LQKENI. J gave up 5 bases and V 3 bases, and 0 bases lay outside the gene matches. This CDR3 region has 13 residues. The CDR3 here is CASSPGLDNEQFF. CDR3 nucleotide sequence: TGTGCCAGCTCACCGGGACTAGACAATGAGCAGTTCTTC.

The CDR3 is CASSPRTPAQHF. The CDR3 nucleotides read TGTGCCAGCAGTCCACGCACCCCGGCCCAGCATTTT. V gene TRBV6-2 or TRBV6-3 combines with J gene TRBJ1-5, with D unresolved. V was pared by 5 bases and J by 11 bases, with 13 bases between. This CDR3 spans 12 amino acids. Germline V gives CDR1 MNHEY, CDR2 SVGEGT.

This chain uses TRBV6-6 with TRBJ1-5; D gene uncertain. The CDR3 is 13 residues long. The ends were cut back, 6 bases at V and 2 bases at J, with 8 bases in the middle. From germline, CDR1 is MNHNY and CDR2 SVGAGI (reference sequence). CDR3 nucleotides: TGTGCCAGCAGGATGCATGGCAATCAGCCCCAGCATTTT. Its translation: CASRMHGNQPQHF.

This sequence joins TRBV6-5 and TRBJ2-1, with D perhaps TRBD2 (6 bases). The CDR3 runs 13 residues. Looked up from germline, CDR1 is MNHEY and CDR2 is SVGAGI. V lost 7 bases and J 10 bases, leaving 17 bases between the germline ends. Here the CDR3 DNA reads TGTGCCAGCACCCCCCCCGGGGGATACGAGCAGTTCTTC. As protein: CASTPPGGYEQFF.

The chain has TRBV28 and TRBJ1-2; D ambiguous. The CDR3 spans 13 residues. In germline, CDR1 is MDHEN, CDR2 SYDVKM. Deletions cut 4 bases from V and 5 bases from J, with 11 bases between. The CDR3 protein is CASSSDSAYGYTF. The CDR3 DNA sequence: TGTGCCAGCAGTTCGGACTCGGCTTATGGCTACACCTTC.

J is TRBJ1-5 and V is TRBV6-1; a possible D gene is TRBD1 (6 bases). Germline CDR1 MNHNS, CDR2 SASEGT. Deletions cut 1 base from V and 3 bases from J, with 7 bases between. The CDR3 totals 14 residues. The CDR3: CASSEGTDNQPQHF. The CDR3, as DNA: TGTGCCAGCAGTGAAGGGACAGACAATCAGCCCCAGCATTTT.

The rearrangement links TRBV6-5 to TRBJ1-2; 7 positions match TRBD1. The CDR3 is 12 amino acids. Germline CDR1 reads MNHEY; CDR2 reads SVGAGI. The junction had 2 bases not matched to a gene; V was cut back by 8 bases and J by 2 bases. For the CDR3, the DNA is TGTGCCAGCGGGGACAGAAACTATGGCTACACCTTC. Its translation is CASGDRNYGYTF.

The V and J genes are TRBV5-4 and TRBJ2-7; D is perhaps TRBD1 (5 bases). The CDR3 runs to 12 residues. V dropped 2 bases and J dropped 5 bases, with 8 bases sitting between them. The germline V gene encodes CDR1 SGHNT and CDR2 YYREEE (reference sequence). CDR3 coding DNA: TGTGCCAGCAGCTTAGGACACGACGAGCAGTACTTC. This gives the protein CASSLGHDEQYF.

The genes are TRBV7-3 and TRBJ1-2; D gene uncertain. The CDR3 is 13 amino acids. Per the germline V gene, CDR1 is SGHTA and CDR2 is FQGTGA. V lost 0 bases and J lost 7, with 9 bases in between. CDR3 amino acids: CASSLTGGRGYTF. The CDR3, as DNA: TGTGCCAGCAGCTTAACTGGAGGACGTGGCTACACCTTC.

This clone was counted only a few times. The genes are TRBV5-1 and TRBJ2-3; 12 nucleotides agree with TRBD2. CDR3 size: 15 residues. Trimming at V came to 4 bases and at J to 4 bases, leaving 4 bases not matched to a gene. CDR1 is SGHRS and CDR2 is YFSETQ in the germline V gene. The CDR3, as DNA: TGCGCCAGCAGCCCAGGACTAGCGGGGCCAGATACGCAGTATTTT. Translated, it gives CASSPGLAGPDTQYF.

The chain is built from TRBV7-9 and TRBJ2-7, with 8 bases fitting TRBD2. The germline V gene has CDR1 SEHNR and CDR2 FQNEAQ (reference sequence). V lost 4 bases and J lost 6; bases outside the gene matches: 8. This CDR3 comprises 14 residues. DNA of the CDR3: TGTGCCAGCAGCTCCGACACTAGCGGAACCGAGCAGTACTTC. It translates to CASSSDTSGTEQYF.

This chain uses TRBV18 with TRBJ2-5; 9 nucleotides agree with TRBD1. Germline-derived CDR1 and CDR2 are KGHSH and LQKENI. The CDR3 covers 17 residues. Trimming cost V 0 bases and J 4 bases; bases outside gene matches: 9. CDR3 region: CASSPPRRQGVSETQYF. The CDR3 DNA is TGTGCCAGCTCACCACCGAGGCGACAGGGGGTGTCAGAGACCCAGTACTTC.

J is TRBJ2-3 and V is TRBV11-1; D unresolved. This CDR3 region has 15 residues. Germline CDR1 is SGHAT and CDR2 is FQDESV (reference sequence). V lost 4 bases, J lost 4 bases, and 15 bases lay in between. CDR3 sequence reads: CASSSPRTYADTQYF. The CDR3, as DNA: TGTGCCAGCAGCTCCCCTCGGACCTACGCAGATACGCAGTATTTT.

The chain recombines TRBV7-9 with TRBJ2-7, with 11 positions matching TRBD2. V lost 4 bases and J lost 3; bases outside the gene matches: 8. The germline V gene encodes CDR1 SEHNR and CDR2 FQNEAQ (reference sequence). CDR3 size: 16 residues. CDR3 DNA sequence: TGTGCCAGCAGCTCCCTCCTAGCGGGAGGTTTCTACGAGCAGTACTTC. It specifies CASSSLLAGGFYEQYF.